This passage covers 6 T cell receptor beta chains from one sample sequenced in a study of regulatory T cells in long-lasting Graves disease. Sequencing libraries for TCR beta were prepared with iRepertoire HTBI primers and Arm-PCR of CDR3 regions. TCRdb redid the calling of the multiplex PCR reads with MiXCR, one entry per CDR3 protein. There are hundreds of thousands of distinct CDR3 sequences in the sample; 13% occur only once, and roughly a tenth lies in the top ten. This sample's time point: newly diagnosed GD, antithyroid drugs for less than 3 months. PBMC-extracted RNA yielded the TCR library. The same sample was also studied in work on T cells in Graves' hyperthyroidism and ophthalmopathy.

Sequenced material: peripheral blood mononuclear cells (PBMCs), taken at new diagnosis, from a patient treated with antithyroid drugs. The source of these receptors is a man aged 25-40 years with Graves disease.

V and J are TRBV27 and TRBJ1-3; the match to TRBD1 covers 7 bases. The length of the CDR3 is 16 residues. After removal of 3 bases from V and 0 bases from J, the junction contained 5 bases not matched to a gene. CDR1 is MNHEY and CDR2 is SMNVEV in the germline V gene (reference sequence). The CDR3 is CASSLGQPRSGNTIYF. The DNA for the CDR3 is TGTGCCAGCAGTTTGGGACAGCCCCGCTCTGGAAACACCATATATTTT.

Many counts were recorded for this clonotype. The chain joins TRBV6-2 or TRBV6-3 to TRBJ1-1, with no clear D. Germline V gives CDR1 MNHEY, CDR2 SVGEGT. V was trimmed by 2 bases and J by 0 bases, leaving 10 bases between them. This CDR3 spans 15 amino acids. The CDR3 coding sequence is TGTGCCAGCAGTTACGGACGGCAGTTGAACACTGAAGCTTTCTTT. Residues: CASSYGRQLNTEAFF.

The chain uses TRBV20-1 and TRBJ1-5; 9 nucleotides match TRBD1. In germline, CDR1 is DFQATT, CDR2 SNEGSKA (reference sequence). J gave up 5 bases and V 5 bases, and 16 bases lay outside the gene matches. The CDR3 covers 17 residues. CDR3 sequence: CSASGTGRGLKDQPQHF. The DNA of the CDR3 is TGCAGTGCTTCCGGGACAGGGAGAGGGTTAAAGGATCAGCCCCAGCATTTT.

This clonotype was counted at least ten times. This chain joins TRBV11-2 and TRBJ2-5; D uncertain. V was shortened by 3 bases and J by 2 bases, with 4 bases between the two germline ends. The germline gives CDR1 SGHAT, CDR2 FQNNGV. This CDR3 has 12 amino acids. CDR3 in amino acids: CASSLVQETQYF. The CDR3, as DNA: TGTGCCAGCAGCTTGGTTCAAGAGACCCAGTACTTC.

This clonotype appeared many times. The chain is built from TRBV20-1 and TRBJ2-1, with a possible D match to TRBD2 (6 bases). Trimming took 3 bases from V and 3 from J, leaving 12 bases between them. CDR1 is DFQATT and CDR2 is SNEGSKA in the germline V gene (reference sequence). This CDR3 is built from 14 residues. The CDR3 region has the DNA TGCAGTGCTAGCGGCGGGATTTACTACAATGAGCAGTTCTTC. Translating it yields CSASGGIYYNEQFF.

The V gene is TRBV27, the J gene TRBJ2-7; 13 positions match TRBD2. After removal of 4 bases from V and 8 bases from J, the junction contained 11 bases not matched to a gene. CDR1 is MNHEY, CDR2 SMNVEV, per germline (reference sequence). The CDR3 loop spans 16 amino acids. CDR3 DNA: TGTGCCAGCAGTTCCACTAGCGGGAGGGCAGCGTACAAGCAGTACTTC. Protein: CASSSTSGRAAYKQYF.